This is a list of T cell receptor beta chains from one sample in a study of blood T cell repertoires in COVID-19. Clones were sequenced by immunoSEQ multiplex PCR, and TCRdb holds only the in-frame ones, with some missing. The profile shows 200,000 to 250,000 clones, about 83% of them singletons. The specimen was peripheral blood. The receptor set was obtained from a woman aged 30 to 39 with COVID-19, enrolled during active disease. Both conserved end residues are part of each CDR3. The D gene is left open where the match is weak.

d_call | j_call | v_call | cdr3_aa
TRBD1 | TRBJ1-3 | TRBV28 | CASRPRQGLGGTIYF
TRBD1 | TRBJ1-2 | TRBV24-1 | CATSDKGQGLYGYTF
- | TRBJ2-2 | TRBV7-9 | CASSNGRGGRSSAGELFF
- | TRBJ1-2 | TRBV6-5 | CASSYAGGNYGYTF
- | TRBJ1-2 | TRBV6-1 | CASSEKGAGWQANYGYTF
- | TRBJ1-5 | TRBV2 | CASSGGQGTKPQHF
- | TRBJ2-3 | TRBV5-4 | CASSLGGSTDTQYF
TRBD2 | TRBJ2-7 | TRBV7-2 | CASSLASGGRYEQYF
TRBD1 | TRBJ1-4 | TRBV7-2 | CASSLALGGTDEKLFF
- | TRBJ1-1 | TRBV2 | CASSVQSNTEAFF
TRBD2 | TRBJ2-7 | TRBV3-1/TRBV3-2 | CASSVTPGGAYEQYF
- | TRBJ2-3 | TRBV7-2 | CASSFGIADTQYF
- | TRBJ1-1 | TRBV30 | CAWSVGGGTEAFF
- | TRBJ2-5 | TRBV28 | CASSPPGRAGQETQYF
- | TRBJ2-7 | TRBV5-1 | CASSLSGVGPYEQYF
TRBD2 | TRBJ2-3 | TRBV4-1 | CASSLGLVYTDTQYF
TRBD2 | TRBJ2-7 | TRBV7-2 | CASSWTSGRANEQYF
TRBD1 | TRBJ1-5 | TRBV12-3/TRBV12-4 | CASRDRVRQPQHF
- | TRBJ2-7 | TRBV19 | CASRNRYEQYF
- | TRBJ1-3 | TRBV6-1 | CASSEKKDTYSGNTIYF
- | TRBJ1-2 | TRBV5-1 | CASSLEQNYGYTF
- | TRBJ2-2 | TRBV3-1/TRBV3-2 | CASSQYLAENTGELFF
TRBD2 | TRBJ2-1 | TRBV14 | CASSRTSGIAYNEQFF
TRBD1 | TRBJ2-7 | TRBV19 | CASSRGQGGEQYF
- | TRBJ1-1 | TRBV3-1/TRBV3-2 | CASSLQGPMNTEAFF